These 2 T cell receptor beta chains share one sample of origin, sequenced in a study of cytomegalovirus exposure and HLA in healthy donors. 60 Vbeta and 13 Jbeta primers were used in PCR. Method: immunoSEQ multiplex PCR; TCRdb's copy keeps in-frame clones and lacks some. The data hold approximately 110,000 clones, with approximately 73% observed a single time. Material: PBMCs. Receptors originate from a man aged 55 to 69 in good health and CMV-seropositive.

The rearrangement uses TRBV10-2 and TRBJ1-4; possible D gene TRBD1, 6 bases. This CDR3 has 13 amino acids. The V end lost 5 bases, the J end lost 7 bases, and 11 bases lay between the germline ends. The V gene's germline CDR1 is WSHSY and CDR2 SAAADI. CDR3 loop: CASSREGGEKLFF. CDR3 nucleotide sequence: TGCGCCAGCAGTAGGGAGGGGGGTGAAAAACTGTTTTTT.

V gene TRBV20-1 combines with J gene TRBJ2-3; D is uncertain. The length of the CDR3 is 10 residues. V lost 2 bases to trimming and J lost 8 bases, with 5 bases between them. Per germline, CDR1 DFQATT and CDR2 SNEGSKA (reference sequence). In nucleotides, the CDR3 is TGCAGTGCTAGACCGGGTACGCAGTATTTT. Translated, it gives CSARPGTQYF.